This T cell receptor beta chain stems from a study of T cell responses to AZD1222 COVID-19 vaccine. Study-wide results and limits: At study baseline, merely over 5 AZD1222 recipients were seropositive. The study sampled repertoires only after the peak T cell response.

Clones were read by immunoSEQ multiplex PCR, and TCRdb kept only the in-frame ones, dropping some. The data contain around 150,000 clones, about 91% of them singletons. On this clone: Its specificity is not known.

V gave up 2 bases and J gave up 4 bases; unmatched junction bases: 12. This CDR3 spans 18 amino acids. Looked up from germline, CDR1 is MDHEN and CDR2 is SYDVKM. J is TRBJ2-3 and V is TRBV28; TRBD2 matches at 10 bases. The source of this sequence is an adult who received the AZD1222 COVID-19 vaccine. The sample here was peripheral blood, taken 28 days after the second AZD1222 dose. The CDR3 coding sequence is TGTGCCAGCAGTTTAAGGTTCCTAGCGGGAGATAGGGCAGATACGCAGTATTTT. It codes for CASSLRFLAGDRADTQYF.